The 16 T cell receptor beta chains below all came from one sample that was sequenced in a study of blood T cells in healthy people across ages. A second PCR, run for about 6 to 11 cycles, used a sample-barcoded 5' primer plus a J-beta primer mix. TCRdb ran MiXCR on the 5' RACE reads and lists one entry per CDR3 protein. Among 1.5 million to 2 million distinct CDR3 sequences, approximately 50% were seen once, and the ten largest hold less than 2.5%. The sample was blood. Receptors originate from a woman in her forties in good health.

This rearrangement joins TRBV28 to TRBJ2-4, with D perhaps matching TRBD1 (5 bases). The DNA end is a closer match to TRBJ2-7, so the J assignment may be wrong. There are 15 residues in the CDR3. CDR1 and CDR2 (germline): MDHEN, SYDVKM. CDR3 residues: CASSSHSTGAYEQYF. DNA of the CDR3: TGTGCCAGCAGTTCGCATAGTACAGGCGCATACGAGCAGTACTTC.

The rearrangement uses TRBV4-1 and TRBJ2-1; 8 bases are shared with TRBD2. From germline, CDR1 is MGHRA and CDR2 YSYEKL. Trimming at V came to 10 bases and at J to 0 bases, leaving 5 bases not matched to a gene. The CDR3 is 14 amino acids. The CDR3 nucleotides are TGCGCCACCGGTAGCGGGGCCTCCTACAATGAGCAGTTCTTC. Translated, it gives CATGSGASYNEQFF.

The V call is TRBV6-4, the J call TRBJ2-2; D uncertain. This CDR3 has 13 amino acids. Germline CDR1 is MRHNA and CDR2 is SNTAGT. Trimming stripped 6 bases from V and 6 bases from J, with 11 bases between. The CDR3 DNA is TGTGCCAGCAGCCCGCTCTTCGCCGGGGAGCTGTTTTTT. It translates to CASSPLFAGELFF.

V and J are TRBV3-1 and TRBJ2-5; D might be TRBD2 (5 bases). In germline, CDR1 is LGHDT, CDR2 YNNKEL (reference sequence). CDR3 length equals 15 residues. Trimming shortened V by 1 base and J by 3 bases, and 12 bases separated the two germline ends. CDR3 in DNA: TGTGCCAGCAGCCAAGTCCCGGGGAGAAAAGAGACCCAGTACTTC. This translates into CASSQVPGRKETQYF.

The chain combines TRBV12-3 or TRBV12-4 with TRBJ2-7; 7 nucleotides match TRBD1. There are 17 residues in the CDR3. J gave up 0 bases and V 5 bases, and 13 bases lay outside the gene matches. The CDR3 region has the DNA TGTGCCAGCAGTCCACCACTCGGGACAGTTCGCTCCTACGAGCAGTACTTC. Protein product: CASSPPLGTVRSYEQYF.

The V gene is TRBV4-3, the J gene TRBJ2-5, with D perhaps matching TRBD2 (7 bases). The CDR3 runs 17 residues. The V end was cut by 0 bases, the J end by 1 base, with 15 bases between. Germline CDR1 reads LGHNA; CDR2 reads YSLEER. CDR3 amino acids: CASSQDGEGGVQETQYF. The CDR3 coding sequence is TGCGCCAGCAGCCAAGATGGGGAGGGGGGAGTCCAAGAGACCCAGTACTTC.

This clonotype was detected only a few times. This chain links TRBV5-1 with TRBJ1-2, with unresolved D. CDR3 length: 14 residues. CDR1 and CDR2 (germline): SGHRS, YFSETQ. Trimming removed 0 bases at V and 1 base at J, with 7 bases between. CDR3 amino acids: CASSLDILNYGYTF. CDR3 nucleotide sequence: TGCGCCAGCAGCTTGGACATCCTTAACTATGGCTACACCTTC.

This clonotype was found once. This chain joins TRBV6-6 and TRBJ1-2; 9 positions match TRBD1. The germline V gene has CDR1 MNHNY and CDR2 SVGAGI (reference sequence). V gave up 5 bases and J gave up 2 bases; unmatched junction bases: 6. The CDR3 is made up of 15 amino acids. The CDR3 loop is CASSDRQGVNYGYTF. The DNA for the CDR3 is TGTGCCAGCAGTGACCGACAGGGGGTGAACTATGGCTACACCTTC.

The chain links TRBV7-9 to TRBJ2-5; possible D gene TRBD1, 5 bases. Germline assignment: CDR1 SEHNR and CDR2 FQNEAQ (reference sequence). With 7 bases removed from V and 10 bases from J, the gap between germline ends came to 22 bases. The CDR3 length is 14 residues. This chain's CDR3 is CASNVAGKRQDQYF. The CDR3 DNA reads TGTGCCAGCAACGTAGCAGGGAAGCGTCAGGACCAGTACTTC.

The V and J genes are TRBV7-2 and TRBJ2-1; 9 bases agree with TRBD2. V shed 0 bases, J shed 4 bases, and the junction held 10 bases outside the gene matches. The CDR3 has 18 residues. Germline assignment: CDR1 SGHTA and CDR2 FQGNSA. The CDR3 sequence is CASSLASLASGVYNEQFF. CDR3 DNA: TGTGCCAGCAGCTTAGCCTCCTTGGCTAGCGGGGTTTACAATGAGCAGTTCTTC.

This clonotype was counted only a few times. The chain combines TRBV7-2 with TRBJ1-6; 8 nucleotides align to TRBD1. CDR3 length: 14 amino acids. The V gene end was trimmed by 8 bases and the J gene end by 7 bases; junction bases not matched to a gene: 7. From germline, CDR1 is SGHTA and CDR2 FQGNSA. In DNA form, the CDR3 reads TGTGCCAGCGATCCGGGACAGGTCAATTCACCCCTCCACTTT. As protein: CASDPGQVNSPLHF.

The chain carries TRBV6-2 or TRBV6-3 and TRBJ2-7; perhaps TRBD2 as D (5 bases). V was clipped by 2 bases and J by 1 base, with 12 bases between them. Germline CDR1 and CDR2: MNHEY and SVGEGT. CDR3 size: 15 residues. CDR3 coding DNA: TGTGCCAGCAGTTACGACACACTAGGGTCCTACGAGCAGTACTTC. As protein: CASSYDTLGSYEQYF.

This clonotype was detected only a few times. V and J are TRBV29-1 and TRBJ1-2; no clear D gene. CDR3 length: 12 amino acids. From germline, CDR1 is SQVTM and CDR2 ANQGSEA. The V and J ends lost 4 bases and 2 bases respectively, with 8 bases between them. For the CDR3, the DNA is TGCAGCGTTGTTGCAGCGAACTATGGCTACACCTTC. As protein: CSVVAANYGYTF.

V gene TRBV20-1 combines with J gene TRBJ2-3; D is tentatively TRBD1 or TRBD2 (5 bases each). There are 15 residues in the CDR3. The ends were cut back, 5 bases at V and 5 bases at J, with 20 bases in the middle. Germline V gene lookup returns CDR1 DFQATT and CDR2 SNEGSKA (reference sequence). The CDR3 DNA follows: TGCAGTGCTCCCCCCAGGGCTAATCGGGGAGATACGCAGTATTTT. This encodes CSAPPRANRGDTQYF.

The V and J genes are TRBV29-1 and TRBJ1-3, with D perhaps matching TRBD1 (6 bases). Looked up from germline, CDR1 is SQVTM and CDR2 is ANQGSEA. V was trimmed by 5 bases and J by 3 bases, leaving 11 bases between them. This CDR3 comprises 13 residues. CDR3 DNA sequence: TGCAGCGTTACAGGGTTAGGTGGAAACACCATATATTTT. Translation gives CSVTGLGGNTIYF.

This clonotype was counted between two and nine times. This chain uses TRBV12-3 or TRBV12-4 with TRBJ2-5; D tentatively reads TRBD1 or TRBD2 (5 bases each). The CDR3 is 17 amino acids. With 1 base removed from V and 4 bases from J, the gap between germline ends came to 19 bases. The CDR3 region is CASSLGAGGMRGETQYF. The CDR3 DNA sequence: TGTGCCAGCAGTTTAGGGGCAGGCGGAATGAGGGGAGAGACCCAGTACTTC.